What follows is one T cell receptor (beta chain) and its context. Its antigen is as yet unknown. Losses at the gene ends were 2 bases for V and 3 bases for J; bases not matched to a gene: 3. This CDR3 is 14 amino acids long. Per the germline V gene, CDR1 is MNHNS and CDR2 is SASEGT. The record originates from a study of cytomegalovirus exposure and HLA in healthy donors. Study-wide results and limits: While the bulk of TCR sequences proved rare, some public TCRs turned up in many donors. Overall, approximately 150 TCR beta chains were annotated as cytomegalovirus-associated. It was reported that the classifier diagnosed cytomegalovirus status with high specificity and sensitivity in both the original and validation cohorts.

Measured with immunoSEQ multiplex PCR; TCRdb has only the in-frame clones, and not every one. The sample lists approximately 220,000 clones, 75% to 95% occurring once. A roughly 120-subject validation cohort, separate from the approximately 610-subject first cohort, supplied the donors. The receptor was derived from a woman aged 18-29 years in good health and CMV-seronegative. The chain carries TRBV6-1 and TRBJ2-7; 8 positions match TRBD1. The sequenced sample consisted of PBMCs. CDR3 region: CASSEQGAGYEQYF. In nucleotides, the CDR3 is TGTGCCAGCAGTGAACAGGGGGCGGGCTACGAGCAGTACTTC.